The next 15 T cell receptor beta chains were all read from a single sample in a study of T-cell reconstitution after alpha-beta-depleted transplantation in children. A library of TCRbeta sequences, prepared with unique molecular identifiers, was generated. TCRdb reprocessed the PCR reads via MiXCR and lists one record per CDR3 protein. The table lists 600,000 or so distinct CDR3 sequences, more than 20% of them singletons. The material was PBMCs, mostly from graft donor cells, obtained 360 days after TCRalphabeta/CD19-depleted stem cell transplant. The receptors originated from a boy younger than two who had a stem cell transplant for acute myeloid leukemia, so the T cells may come from the graft donor.

This clonotype was seen many times. The chain joins TRBV5-1 to TRBJ1-4; D is ambiguous. CDR1 and CDR2 (germline): SGHRS, YFSETQ. The CDR3 runs 14 residues. V lost 4 bases and J lost 2, with 9 bases in between. Here the CDR3 DNA reads TGCGCCAGCAGCCCCGGACGGACTAATGAAAAACTGTTTTTT. This encodes CASSPGRTNEKLFF.

This clonotype was recorded only once. The chain combines TRBV7-2 with TRBJ2-1; D not certain. Germline assignment: CDR1 SGHTA and CDR2 FQGNSA. The CDR3 consists of 15 residues. The germline V and J ends were trimmed by 5 bases and 5 bases, with 16 bases remaining between them. The CDR3 bases are TGTGCCAGCAGCGCCGGTGGCGCAGCAAACAATGAGCAGTTCTTC. This codes for CASSAGGAANNEQFF.

The gene calls are TRBV5-1 and TRBJ2-1; TRBD1 agrees at 12 bases. V was pared by 7 bases and J by 5 bases, with 7 bases of the junction left unmatched. Germline V gives CDR1 SGHRS, CDR2 YFSETQ. The length of the CDR3 is 15 residues. CDR3 sequence (DNA): TGCGCCAGCTATGGGGGGACAGGGGGCAACAATGAGCAGTTCTTC. The encoded protein is CASYGGTGGNNEQFF.

A few counts support this clonotype. The chain employs TRBV4-2 and TRBJ2-1; 13 bases agree with TRBD2. This CDR3 region has 14 residues. Unmatched junction bases numbered 3, after V lost 8 bases and J lost 5 bases. Germline V gene data show CDR1 as LGHNA and CDR2 as YNFKEQ. The DNA for the CDR3 is TGTGCCAGCCCCGGGACTAGCGGGGACAATGAGCAGTTCTTC. Its protein is CASPGTSGDNEQFF.

The rearrangement uses TRBV13 and TRBJ2-7; TRBD2 agrees at 12 bases. V shed 5 bases and J 9 bases; nucleotides not matched to a gene: 11. Per germline, CDR1 PRHDT and CDR2 FYEKMQ (reference sequence). This CDR3 has 15 residues. CDR3 region: CASSPGASGGALQYV. DNA of the CDR3: TGTGCCAGCAGCCCCGGGGCTAGCGGGGGGGCCTTGCAGTACGTC.

This clonotype occurred a few times. This sequence joins TRBV20-1 and TRBJ1-5, with TRBD1 matching 7 bases. V dropped 5 bases and J dropped 7; count of bases not matched to a gene: 11. This CDR3 comprises 14 residues. Germline V gene data show CDR1 as DFQATT and CDR2 as SNEGSKA (reference sequence). CDR3 region: CSAPETGRNQPQHF. In DNA form, the CDR3 reads TGCAGTGCTCCCGAGACAGGGAGGAACCAGCCCCAGCATTTT.

The chain employs TRBV5-1 and TRBJ2-5; TRBD1 is a possible D gene (5 bases). CDR3 length: 13 amino acids. Looked up from germline, CDR1 is SGHRS and CDR2 is YFSETQ. V lost 5 bases and J lost 3, with 11 bases in between. CDR3 bases: TGCGCCAGCAGGGCAGGGTCGGAAGAGACCCAGTACTTC. This encodes CASRAGSEETQYF.

The table lists this clonotype with a few counts. This rearrangement joins TRBV12-3 or TRBV12-4 to TRBJ2-2; no clear D. Trimming took 1 base from V and 3 from J, leaving 6 bases between them. The CDR3 length is 14 residues. In nucleotides, the CDR3 is TGTGCCAGCAGTTTAGAGATGTACACCGGGGAGCTGTTTTTT. Its translation is CASSLEMYTGELFF.

This clonotype was seen a handful of times. The V gene is TRBV24-1, the J gene TRBJ2-3; 8 nucleotides line up with TRBD1. The V gene end was trimmed by 4 bases and the J gene end by 1 base; junction bases not matched to a gene: 12. Germline assignment: CDR1 KGHDR and CDR2 SFDVKD. This CDR3 comprises 18 residues. CDR3 nucleotide sequence: TGTGCCACCAGTGAGCCAGGGGGACAGGTAAAAGGCACAGATACGCAGTATTTT. Translating it yields CATSEPGGQVKGTDTQYF.

V and J are TRBV6-1 and TRBJ2-7, with TRBD1 identical over 7 bases. Germline assignment: CDR1 MNHNS and CDR2 SASEGT. The CDR3 has 13 amino acids. With 4 bases clipped from V and 5 bases from J, the junction kept 5 bases outside the gene matches. The DNA of the CDR3 is TGTGCCAGCAGTGGATACAGGGGCCACGAGCAGTACGTC. Translated, it gives CASSGYRGHEQYV.

This clonotype came up once. This rearrangement joins TRBV6-2 or TRBV6-3 to TRBJ2-7; no clear D. The CDR3 runs to 13 residues. Germline loops: CDR1 MNHEY, CDR2 SVGEGT. Trimming removed 6 bases from V and 0 bases from J, with 9 bases in between. CDR3 nucleotide sequence: TGTGCCAGCAGAGAGGTCAACTCCTACGAGCAGTACTTC. It encodes CASREVNSYEQYF.

This clonotype was seen more than once but under ten times. The CDR3 DNA follows: TGTGCCAGCAGGGAGACTAGCGGGGCCTTCACAGATACGCAGTATTTT. This translates into CASRETSGAFTDTQYF. The chain joins TRBV6-1 to TRBJ2-3; 11 nucleotides match TRBD2. Germline CDR1 MNHNS, CDR2 SASEGT. V lost 6 bases and J lost 2; bases outside the gene matches: 7. The CDR3 has 16 amino acids.

The chain recombines TRBV21-1 with TRBJ2-3; TRBD1, the D gene given by the table, was not confirmed from the DNA. TRBV21-1 is flagged as a pseudogene. The CDR3 is 16 amino acids. CDR3 loop: CASSSGTPEGTDTQYF. For the CDR3, the DNA is TGTGCCAGCAGCAGCGGGACACCAGAGGGCACAGATACGCAGTATTTT.

V and J are TRBV20-1 and TRBJ2-6; D gene uncertain. The V end lost 6 bases, the J end lost 0 bases, and 12 bases lay between the germline ends. Germline loops: CDR1 DFQATT, CDR2 SNEGSKA (reference sequence). CDR3 size: 15 residues. The CDR3 sequence is CSAGPSFSGANVLTF. The CDR3 coding sequence is TGCAGTGCAGGACCAAGCTTCTCTGGGGCCAACGTCCTGACTTTC.

The table lists this clonotype with a count of one. The CDR3 protein is CASSFRNPIPERYF. The CDR3 DNA reads TGTGCCAGCAGTTTTCGAAACCCCATCCCCGAGCGGTATTTT. V gene TRBV12-3 or TRBV12-4 combines with J gene TRBJ2-3; unclear D gene. This CDR3 is 14 amino acids long. V was clipped by 3 bases and J by 14 bases, with 21 bases between them.